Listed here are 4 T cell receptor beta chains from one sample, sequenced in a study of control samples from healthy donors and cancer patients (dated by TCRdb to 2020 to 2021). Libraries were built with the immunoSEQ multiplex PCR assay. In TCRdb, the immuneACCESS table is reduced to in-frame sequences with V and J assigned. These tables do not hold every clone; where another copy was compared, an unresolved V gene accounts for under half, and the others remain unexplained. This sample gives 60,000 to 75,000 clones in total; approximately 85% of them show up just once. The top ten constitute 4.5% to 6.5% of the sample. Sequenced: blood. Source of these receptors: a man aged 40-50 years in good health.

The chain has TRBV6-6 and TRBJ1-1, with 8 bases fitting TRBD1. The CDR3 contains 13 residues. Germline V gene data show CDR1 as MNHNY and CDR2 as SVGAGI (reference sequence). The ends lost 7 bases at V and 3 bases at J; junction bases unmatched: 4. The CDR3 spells CASTHRGDTEAFF. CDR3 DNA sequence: TGTGCCAGCACCCACAGGGGGGACACTGAAGCTTTCTTT.

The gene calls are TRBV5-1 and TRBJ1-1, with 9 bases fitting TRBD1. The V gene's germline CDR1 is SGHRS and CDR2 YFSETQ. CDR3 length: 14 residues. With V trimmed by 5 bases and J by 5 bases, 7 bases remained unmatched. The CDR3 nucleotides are TGCGCCAGCAGTCCCACAGGGGGCCGGACTGAAGCTTTCTTT. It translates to CASSPTGGRTEAFF.

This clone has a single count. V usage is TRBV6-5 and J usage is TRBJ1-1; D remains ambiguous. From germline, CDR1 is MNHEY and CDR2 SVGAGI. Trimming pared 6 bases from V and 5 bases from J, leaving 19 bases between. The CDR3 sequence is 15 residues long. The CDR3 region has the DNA TGTGCCAGCAGCTTCGCGAGGGTGGAATGGACTGAAGCTTTCTTT. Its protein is CASSFARVEWTEAFF.

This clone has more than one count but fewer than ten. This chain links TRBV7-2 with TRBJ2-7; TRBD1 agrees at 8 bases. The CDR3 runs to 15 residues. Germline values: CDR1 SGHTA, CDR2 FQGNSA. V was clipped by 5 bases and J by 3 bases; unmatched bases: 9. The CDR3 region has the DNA TGTGCCAGCAGCCAGACAGGGGCCCCTATCTACGAGCAGTACTTC. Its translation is CASSQTGAPIYEQYF.